This T cell receptor beta chain was captured by sequencing in a study of lymphopenia after photon versus proton radiotherapy. About this clone: The antigen is undetermined.

Findings and limits, study-wide: Photon-treated patients lost naive T cells and TCR diversity; proton-treated stayed stable. After the lymphocyte nadir, photon-treated repertoires showed oligoclonal expansion, especially of CD8+ Temra cells. Larger post-nadir TCR diversity loss correlated inversely with survival in deceased patients. Only patients who died were analyzed for survival; proton advantage is unproven.

Sequenced by immunoSEQ multiplex PCR; TCRdb stores in-frame clones only, minus some. Among around 64,000 clones listed, 87% were seen once. Deletions cut 4 bases from V and 0 bases from J, with 10 bases between. This CDR3 region has 14 residues. CDR1 is MNHNS and CDR2 is SASEGT in the germline V gene. This receptor was identified in a man older than 75 with esophageal cancer. Material: peripheral blood, obtained from a patient treated with proton-based radiotherapy. V is TRBV6-1 and J is TRBJ2-7; D is undetermined. The CDR3, as DNA: TGTGCCAGCAGTGTAACCCGGTACTCCTACGAGCAGTACTTC. Its translation: CASSVTRYSYEQYF.